A selection of T cell receptor beta chains follows, all from one sample in a study of long-term antiretroviral therapy in people with HIV. Sequencing was performed with immunoSEQ multiplex PCR; in TCRdb, only in-frame clones are kept and a portion is missing. The sample has fewer than 30,000 clones; 80% to 90% are singletons. The starting material was unsorted PBMCs, obtained more than 4.3 years after starting antiretroviral therapy. The receptors stem from a man aged 25-45 years with HIV. CDR3s include the opening cysteine and the closing phenylalanine or tryptophan. The D gene is left open where the match is weak. Clone size is shown for a subset of rows, as once, few, many or a class of expanded clone.

size: .
V: TRBV6-6
D: .
J: TRBJ1-1
CDR3: CASSYEENTEAFF
DNA: TGTGCCAGCAGTTACGAGGAGAACACTGAAGCTTTCTTT

size: .
V: TRBV29-1
D: .
J: TRBJ1-3
CDR3: CSVSFFNSGNTIYF
DNA: TGCAGCGTTTCCTTTTTTAACTCTGGAAACACCATATATTTT

size: once
V: TRBV4-1
D: .
J: TRBJ2-1
CDR3: CASSQRISSYNEQFF
DNA: TGCGCCAGCAGCCAAAGAATAAGCTCCTACAATGAGCAGTTCTTC

size: .
V: TRBV4-2
D: .
J: TRBJ1-2
CDR3: CASSQDWGSYGYTF
DNA: TGTGCCAGCAGCCAAGATTGGGGGTCCTATGGCTACACCTTC

size: .
V: TRBV4-2
D: .
J: TRBJ1-2
CDR3: CASSQGWTPNYGYTF
DNA: TGTGCCAGCAGCCAAGGGTGGACTCCTAACTATGGCTACACCTTC

size: .
V: TRBV7-2
D: .
J: TRBJ1-5
CDR3: CASSLGLEGPQHF
DNA: TGTGCCAGCAGCTTAGGACTCGAGGGGCCCCAGCATTTT

size: few
V: TRBV9
D: .
J: TRBJ2-3
CDR3: CASSVAVDSTDTQYF
DNA: TGTGCCAGCAGCGTAGCGGTGGATAGCACAGATACGCAGTATTTT

size: .
V: TRBV7-9
D: .
J: TRBJ1-1
CDR3: CASSFGNVRRGNTEAFF
DNA: TGTGCCAGCAGCTTTGGGAACGTGAGACGGGGAAACACTGAAGCTTTCTTT

size: .
V: TRBV9
D: TRBD1
J: TRBJ2-7
CDR3: CASSVDRGPGEQYF
DNA: TGTGCCAGCAGCGTAGACAGGGGGCCTGGGGAGCAGTACTTC

size: .
V: TRBV11-2
D: TRBD2
J: TRBJ2-3
CDR3: CASSWPLGRADTQYF
DNA: TGTGCCAGCAGCTGGCCCTTAGGGAGGGCAGATACGCAGTATTTT

size: .
V: TRBV4-3
D: .
J: TRBJ2-5
CDR3: CASSQGTAYQETQYF
DNA: TGCGCCAGCAGCCAAGGGACAGCGTACCAAGAGACCCAGTACTTC

size: .
V: TRBV5-4
D: TRBD2
J: TRBJ2-7
CDR3: CASSLGGGSYEQYF
DNA: TGTGCCAGCAGCTTGGGCGGGGGCTCCTACGAGCAGTACTTC

size: .
V: TRBV27
D: TRBD1
J: TRBJ1-5
CDR3: CASSLGQGANQPQHF
DNA: TGTGCCAGCAGTTTGGGGCAGGGGGCAAATCAGCCCCAGCATTTT

size: once
V: TRBV20-1
D: .
J: TRBJ2-1
CDR3: CSAKKVNEQFF
DNA: TGCAGTGCCAAAAAGGTCAATGAGCAGTTCTTC

size: .
V: TRBV28
D: TRBD1
J: TRBJ1-4
CDR3: CASRSDRAREKLFF
DNA: TGTGCCAGCAGATCGGACAGGGCCAGAGAAAAACTGTTTTTT

size: .
V: TRBV7-9
D: TRBD2
J: TRBJ2-3
CDR3: CASSKLAGGTDTQYF
DNA: TGTGCCAGCAGCAAACTAGCGGGAGGCACAGATACGCAGTATTTT

size: once
V: TRBV4-1
D: .
J: TRBJ2-2
CDR3: CASSQESGENTGELFF
DNA: TGCGCCAGCAGCCAAGAATCAGGGGAGAACACCGGGGAGCTGTTTTTT

size: .
V: TRBV19
D: .
J: TRBJ2-7
CDR3: CASSTGYEQYF
DNA: TGTGCCAGTAGCACAGGCTACGAGCAGTACTTC

size: .
V: TRBV27
D: .
J: TRBJ2-1
CDR3: CASSLRLLREQFF
DNA: TGTGCCAGCAGTTTACGTCTCCTTAGAGAGCAGTTCTTC

size: .
V: TRBV7-2
D: .
J: TRBJ1-3
CDR3: CASSWGLASGNTIYF
DNA: TGTGCCAGCAGCTGGGGCTTGGCCTCTGGAAACACCATATATTTT

size: .
V: TRBV10-3
D: .
J: TRBJ2-3
CDR3: CAIQLGRTDTQYF
DNA: TGTGCCATCCAATTGGGGAGGACAGATACGCAGTATTTT

size: .
V: TRBV7-8
D: TRBD2
J: TRBJ2-5
CDR3: CASSGSRAGEVETQYF
DNA: TGTGCCAGCAGCGGCAGCCGGGCGGGAGAGGTAGAGACCCAGTACTTC

size: few
V: TRBV11-2
D: .
J: TRBJ1-2
CDR3: CASSTGSWRGYTF
DNA: TGTGCCAGCAGCACAGGATCCTGGCGTGGCTACACCTTC

size: .
V: TRBV6-4
D: .
J: TRBJ2-1
CDR3: CASSEAPEVPREQFF
DNA: TGTGCCAGCAGTGAAGCCCCAGAGGTCCCCAGGGAGCAGTTCTTC

size: .
V: TRBV9
D: .
J: TRBJ2-2
CDR3: CASSVAPTGMGGTGELFF
DNA: TGTGCCAGCAGCGTAGCCCCTACGGGGATGGGTGGCACCGGGGAGCTGTTTTTT

size: .
V: TRBV7-9
D: TRBD1
J: TRBJ1-3
CDR3: CASSLAQGAGNTIYF
DNA: TGTGCCAGCAGCTTAGCCCAGGGGGCTGGAAACACCATATATTTT

size: .
V: TRBV5-4
D: TRBD1
J: TRBJ2-7
CDR3: CASSPRTGGRYEQYF
DNA: TGTGCCAGCAGCCCCCGGACAGGGGGGAGGTACGAGCAGTACTTC

size: .
V: TRBV19
D: TRBD2
J: TRBJ2-7
CDR3: CASSLSGRAGEQYF
DNA: TGTGCCAGTAGTTTGAGCGGGAGGGCGGGCGAGCAGTACTTC

size: .
V: TRBV6-1
D: .
J: TRBJ2-7
CDR3: CASSVRGAVPPTLYEQYF
DNA: TGTGCCAGCAGTGTTAGGGGCGCGGTCCCTCCAACCCTATACGAGCAGTACTTC

size: once
V: TRBV7-9
D: TRBD2
J: TRBJ2-1
CDR3: CASSLAALAGPDHEQFF
DNA: TGTGCCAGCAGCTTAGCTGCCCTAGCGGGTCCGGACCATGAGCAGTTCTTC

size: .
V: TRBV2
D: .
J: TRBJ1-2
CDR3: CASSVTGRAGYTF
DNA: TGTGCCAGCAGTGTAACAGGGCGGGCTGGCTACACCTTC

size: few
V: TRBV30
D: .
J: TRBJ1-2
CDR3: CAWSVGSSRGYTF
DNA: TGTGCCTGGAGTGTAGGGTCCTCCCGAGGCTACACCTTC

size: .
V: TRBV9
D: TRBD1
J: TRBJ2-7
CDR3: CASSGDSVGEQYF
DNA: TGTGCCAGCAGCGGGGACAGTGTGGGCGAGCAGTACTTC

size: .
V: TRBV23-1
D: .
J: TRBJ1-2
CDR3: CASTRLPALNYGYTF
DNA: TGCGCCAGCACCAGACTACCTGCTCTTAACTATGGCTACACCTTC

size: .
V: TRBV28
D: .
J: TRBJ1-2
CDR3: CASRYRAGYTF
DNA: TGTGCCAGCAGATACAGGGCTGGCTACACCTTC

size: once
V: TRBV7-2
D: .
J: TRBJ2-1
CDR3: CASSLYLGPNEQFF
DNA: TGTGCCAGCAGCTTATATCTCGGGCCTAATGAGCAGTTCTTC

size: .
V: TRBV4-3
D: .
J: TRBJ2-1
CDR3: CASSQWPTGNEQFF
DNA: TGCGCCAGCAGCCAATGGCCGACTGGGAATGAGCAGTTCTTC

size: .
V: TRBV5-1
D: .
J: TRBJ2-1
CDR3: CASSKTRGSYNEQFF
DNA: TGCGCCAGCAGCAAGACCCGTGGGTCCTACAATGAGCAGTTCTTC

size: .
V: TRBV10-3
D: .
J: TRBJ2-7
CDR3: CAIRTATYEQYF
DNA: TGTGCCATCAGGACAGCTACCTACGAGCAGTACTTC

size: .
V: TRBV7-2
D: TRBD1
J: TRBJ2-3
CDR3: CASSLIGVTGEGDTQYF
DNA: TGTGCCAGCAGCTTAATAGGGGTGACAGGGGAAGGAGATACGCAGTATTTT

size: .
V: TRBV6-5
D: .
J: TRBJ2-5
CDR3: CASSAGSQETQYF
DNA: TGTGCCAGCAGTGCGGGATCTCAAGAGACCCAGTACTTC

size: .
V: TRBV10-3
D: TRBD2
J: TRBJ2-7
CDR3: CAISDPEREVEQYF
DNA: TGTGCCATCAGTGACCCGGAGCGGGAGGTCGAGCAGTACTTC

size: once
V: TRBV7-2
D: .
J: TRBJ1-2
CDR3: CASSPSLEAGNYGYTF
DNA: TGTGCCAGCAGCCCCAGTCTAGAGGCAGGGAACTATGGCTACACCTTC

size: .
V: TRBV5-6
D: .
J: TRBJ1-6
CDR3: CASSWAGGDSPLHF
DNA: TGTGCCAGCAGCTGGGCGGGGGGTGATTCACCCCTCCACTTT

size: .
V: TRBV6-5
D: .
J: TRBJ1-1
CDR3: CASSYSGQAEAFF
DNA: TGTGCCAGCAGTTACTCTGGACAAGCGGAAGCTTTCTTT

size: .
V: TRBV18
D: .
J: TRBJ2-1
CDR3: CASSPPEANEQFF
DNA: TGTGCCAGCTCACCACCGGAAGCGAATGAGCAGTTCTTC

size: .
V: TRBV10-3
D: TRBD2
J: TRBJ2-1
CDR3: CAISERASGSRSNEQFF
DNA: TGTGCCATCAGTGAGCGGGCTAGCGGGAGTAGAAGCAATGAGCAGTTCTTC

size: .
V: TRBV5-1
D: TRBD1
J: TRBJ2-7
CDR3: CASSLGAGQGYEQYF
DNA: TGCGCCAGCAGCTTGGGGGCGGGACAGGGCTACGAGCAGTACTTC

size: .
V: TRBV5-4
D: .
J: TRBJ1-1
CDR3: CASSLTQGTEAFF
DNA: TGTGCCAGCAGCTTGACTCAGGGGACTGAAGCTTTCTTT